These 30 T cell receptor beta chains originate from one sample sequenced in a study of OX40 agonist ivuxolimab in advanced cancers. The repertoire was sequenced with immunoSEQ multiplex PCR; TCRdb's copy has only in-frame clones and lacks some. Of under 100,000 clones listed, approximately 80% were seen once; the top ten hold roughly 5.5%. The material was CD4+ or CD8+ T cells sorted from blood, obtained in a trial of the OX40 agonist ivuxolimab. The receptors shown here come from an adult with an advanced solid tumor such as melanoma, head and neck, liver or kidney cancer.

J is TRBJ1-2 and V is TRBV5-6; D is possibly TRBD1 (5 bases). V lost 1 base and J 6 bases, leaving 13 bases between the germline ends. CDR1 and CDR2 (germline): SGHDT, YYEEEE. The CDR3 totals 14 residues. The CDR3, as DNA: TGTGCCAGCAGCTTGTCATGGGGCGCGGATGGCTACACCTTC. It encodes CASSLSWGADGYTF.

This clone was found a few times. The rearrangement uses TRBV10-3 and TRBJ1-2; 9 bases are a match to TRBD1. Trimming removed 2 bases from V and 3 bases from J; junction bases left unmatched: 1. Germline lookup yields CDR1 ENHRY and CDR2 SYGVKD. This CDR3 region has 14 residues. The CDR3, as DNA: TGTGCCATCAGTGAGGGGACAGGGCACTATGGCTACACCTTC. It is translated as CAISEGTGHYGYTF.

This chain connects TRBV11-2 to TRBJ1-1, with D perhaps matching TRBD1 (5 bases). The CDR3 has 12 amino acids. The V gene's germline CDR1 is SGHAT and CDR2 FQNNGV. V dropped 1 base and J dropped 7 bases, with 7 bases sitting between them. The CDR3 here is CASSLVGDEAFF. The CDR3 region has the DNA TGTGCCAGCAGCTTAGTGGGGGATGAAGCTTTCTTT. Full variable domain (rest looked up from reference TRBV11-2 and TRBJ1-1): EAGVAQSPRYKIIEKRQSVAFWCNPISGHATLYWYQQILGQGPKLLIQFQNNGVVDDSQLPKDRFSAERLKGVDSTLKIQPAKLEDSAVYLCASSLVGDEAFFGQGTRLTVV.

The J gene is TRBJ2-3, the V gene TRBV2, with 10 positions matching TRBD2. Trimming at V came to 4 bases and at J to 3 bases, leaving 7 bases not matched to a gene. This CDR3 region has 16 residues. Germline values: CDR1 SNHLY, CDR2 FYNNEI. CDR3 sequence: CASSGWTSGDTDTQYF. The CDR3 nucleotides are TGTGCCAGCAGTGGGTGGACTAGCGGTGATACAGATACGCAGTATTTT.

V and J are TRBV2 and TRBJ1-4, with unresolved D. The CDR3 spans 15 residues. Germline CDR1 reads SNHLY; CDR2 reads FYNNEI. V lost 6 bases to trimming and J lost 0 bases, with 11 bases between them. The CDR3 loop is CASRSRLATNEKLFF. The DNA of the CDR3 is TGTGCCAGCAGGAGTCGACTCGCAACTAATGAAAAACTGTTTTTT.

CDR3 loop: CASSFAPLLGTDTQYF. In nucleotides, the CDR3 is TGTGCCAGCAGCTTCGCTCCGCTGCTCGGGACAGATACGCAGTATTTT. This chain links TRBV13 with TRBJ2-3; D call uncertain. The CDR3 is 16 residues long. Germline values: CDR1 PRHDT, CDR2 FYEKMQ (reference sequence). V was pared by 3 bases and J by 3 bases, with 16 bases between.

This chain connects TRBV5-1 to TRBJ2-3; 8 positions match TRBD2. Germline loops: CDR1 SGHRS, CDR2 YFSETQ. This CDR3 is 16 amino acids long. V gave up 2 bases and J gave up 3 bases; unmatched junction bases: 8. The CDR3 DNA is TGCGCCAGCAGCTTACAGGGTAGCGGGACAACAGATACGCAGTATTTT. Amino acid sequence: CASSLQGSGTTDTQYF.

In nucleotides, the CDR3 is TGTGCCAGCAGTTTATCGGGGGGGAACACTGAAGCTTTCTTT. It encodes CASSLSGGNTEAFF. This chain uses TRBV27 with TRBJ1-1, with D possibly being TRBD1 (5 bases). The CDR3 extends over 14 amino acids. V lost 0 bases and J 1 base, leaving 6 bases between the germline ends. The V gene's germline CDR1 is MNHEY and CDR2 SMNVEV (reference sequence).

This sequence joins TRBV6-6 and TRBJ1-2; weak D call: TRBD1 (6 bases). This CDR3 region has 13 residues. V gave up 0 bases and J gave up 6 bases, with 8 bases separating them. Looked up from germline, CDR1 is MNHNY and CDR2 is SVGAGI (reference sequence). The CDR3 spells CASSYSGGDGYTF. The CDR3 DNA is TGTGCCAGCAGTTACTCGGGGGGCGATGGCTACACCTTC.

This clone has a single count. The CDR3: CASSEGPGGGYTF. As DNA, the CDR3 is TGTGCCAGCAGTGAAGGACCCGGGGGAGGCTACACCTTC. The chain carries TRBV2 and TRBJ1-2, with a possible D match to TRBD1 (5 bases). Germline V gene sequence: CDR1 SNHLY, CDR2 FYNNEI. Trimming pared 1 base from V and 8 bases from J, leaving 11 bases between. This CDR3 is 13 amino acids long.

This clone was counted a few times. The chain employs TRBV9 and TRBJ1-5; D is undetermined. Germline CDR1 is SGDLS and CDR2 is YYNGEE. The CDR3 spans 14 residues. V was shortened by 4 bases and J by 1 base, with 9 bases between the two germline ends. The CDR3 nucleotides are TGTGCCAGCAGCCCTGACTGGAGCAATCAGCCCCAGCATTTT. Its translation is CASSPDWSNQPQHF. The full variable domain, rest sourced from reference TRBV9 and TRBJ1-5, is DSGVTQTPKHLITATGQRVTLRCSPRSGDLSVYWYQQSLDQGLQFLIQYYNGEERAKGNILERFSAQQFPDLHSELNLSSLELGDSALYFCASSPDWSNQPQHFGDGTRLSIL.

The chain carries TRBV7-2 and TRBJ1-6, with 7 bases matching TRBD1. Germline V gene lookup returns CDR1 SGHTA and CDR2 FQGNSA. The V segment lost 4 bases and the J segment 11 bases; nucleotides outside the gene matches: 8. The CDR3 has 14 residues. Here the CDR3 DNA reads TGTGCCAGCAGCTCCTCAGACAGGGAAACACCCCTCCACTTT. It translates to CASSSSDRETPLHF.

V gene TRBV21-1 combines with J gene TRBJ2-7. TRBV21-1 constitutes a pseudogene. This CDR3 comprises 11 residues. CDR3 residues: CASRRAGEQYF. CDR3 nucleotides: TGTGCCAGCAGGAGAGCTGGAGAGCAGTACTTC.

The chain joins TRBV13 to TRBJ1-1; possibly TRBD1 for D (6 bases). The germline CDR1 and CDR2 sequences are PRHDT and FYEKMQ (reference sequence). This CDR3 has 13 residues. Trimming left V 1 base short and J 5 bases short, with 8 bases between. CDR3 DNA: TGTGCCAGCAGCTTAGCAGGGGATACTGAAGCTTTCTTT. This gives the protein CASSLAGDTEAFF.

The rearrangement joins TRBV6-5 to TRBJ1-1, with D possibly matching TRBD1 (5 bases). The V gene's germline CDR1 is MNHEY and CDR2 SVGAGI. With 4 bases removed from V and 11 bases from J, the gap between germline ends came to 20 bases. CDR3 length equals 14 residues. The CDR3 spells CASSSPGYRGKAFF. The CDR3 DNA reads TGTGCCAGCAGTTCTCCGGGCTATCGGGGGAAGGCTTTCTTT.

The chain employs TRBV11-2 and TRBJ2-1; TRBD1 matches at 7 bases. The CDR3 extends over 17 amino acids. The V segment lost 4 bases and the J segment 15 bases; nucleotides outside the gene matches: 24. CDR1 and CDR2 from the germline V gene are SGHAT and FQNNGV. In DNA form, the CDR3 reads TGTGCCAGCAGCTCCCGGACAGGTAGTCTTCTACGCGTGGGTCTGTTCTTC. This codes for CASSSRTGSLLRVGLFF.

The sample holds a few counts of this clone. The chain employs TRBV5-1 and TRBJ2-7; D gene unclear. The germline V gene has CDR1 SGHRS and CDR2 YFSETQ. This CDR3 contains 13 residues. Deletions cut 4 bases from V and 3 bases from J, with 11 bases between. The CDR3 here is CASSLGSFYEQYF. In nucleotides, the CDR3 is TGCGCCAGCAGCCTAGGGTCCTTCTACGAGCAGTACTTC. Looking up the rest from reference TRBV5-1 and TRBJ2-7 gives the full variable domain: KAGVTQTPRYLIKTRGQQVTLSCSPISGHRSVSWYQQTPGQGLQFLFEYFSETQRNKGNFPGRFSGRQFSNSRSEMNVSTLELGDSALYLCASSLGSFYEQYFGPGTRLTVT.

The rearrangement uses TRBV27 and TRBJ1-6; 9 nucleotides line up with TRBD1. V lost 2 bases and J lost 8; bases outside the gene matches: 10. Germline V gene data show CDR1 as MNHEY and CDR2 as SMNVEV (reference sequence). The CDR3 runs to 17 residues. CDR3 loop: CASSLHHTGTGYSPLHF. In nucleotides, the CDR3 is TGTGCCAGCAGTTTACATCACACCGGGACAGGGTATTCACCCCTCCACTTT.

The chain is built from TRBV7-9 and TRBJ2-1; unclear D gene. This CDR3 comprises 10 residues. Trimming removed 6 bases at V and 10 bases at J, with 7 bases between. CDR1 is SEHNR, CDR2 FQNEAQ, per germline (reference sequence). In DNA, the CDR3 is TGTGCCAGCAGTCCGGGCGAGCAGTTCTTC. It yields the protein CASSPGEQFF.

The rearrangement uses TRBV7-2 and TRBJ2-7; the D gene could be TRBD1 or TRBD2 (5 bases each). Trimming cost V 1 base and J 4 bases, with 20 bases left between them. The CDR3 is made up of 17 amino acids. The germline V gene encodes CDR1 SGHTA and CDR2 FQGNSA. For the CDR3, the DNA is TGTGCCAGCAGCTTAGTTGGGACCCCCAACACACATTACGAGCAGTACTTC. Its translation is CASSLVGTPNTHYEQYF.

This clone appeared a single time. CDR3 in DNA: TGTGCCAGCAGCTTAAGCGGGGGGGACAATGAGCAGTTCTTC. Translation gives CASSLSGGDNEQFF. V is TRBV7-9 and J is TRBJ2-1, with 10 bases matching TRBD2. The germline CDR1 and CDR2 sequences are SEHNR and FQNEAQ (reference sequence). J was trimmed by 5 bases and V by 2 bases; bases with no gene match: 0. The CDR3 runs to 14 residues.

The genes are TRBV4-2 and TRBJ1-2, with D possibly being TRBD1 (6 bases). V was cut by 4 bases and J by 6 bases, with 27 bases left in between. Germline V gene lookup returns CDR1 LGHNA and CDR2 YNFKEQ. The CDR3 is made up of 18 amino acids. CDR3 in DNA: TGTGCCAGCAGCCCAACCTTTGAGGGGGGGCGCTTAAATAATGGCTACACCTTC. It codes for CASSPTFEGGRLNNGYTF.

This sequence joins TRBV30 and TRBJ2-2; maybe TRBD1 (5 bases). Trimming shortened V by 4 bases and J by 4 bases, and 10 bases separated the two germline ends. Per germline, CDR1 GTSNPN and CDR2 SVGIG (reference sequence). The CDR3 extends over 13 amino acids. The CDR3 here is CAWTGWATGELFF. The CDR3 coding sequence is TGTGCCTGGACAGGGTGGGCCACCGGGGAGCTGTTTTTT.

This chain joins TRBV6-5 and TRBJ2-7; D is possibly TRBD1 (6 bases). The germline V gene has CDR1 MNHEY and CDR2 SVGAGI. V lost 5 bases and J lost 9, with 11 bases in between. CDR3 length equals 11 residues. The CDR3 DNA follows: TGTGCCAGCAGTGAACAGGGTTGGCAGTACTTC. Protein: CASSEQGWQYF.

This clone has only a few counts. The V gene is TRBV4-3, the J gene TRBJ2-3, with 15 bases aligning to TRBD2. With V trimmed by 1 base and J by 5 bases, 4 bases remained unmatched. This CDR3 contains 17 residues. Germline V gene data show CDR1 as LGHNA and CDR2 as YSLEER. CDR3 region: CASSQGTSGGARDTQYF. The CDR3 nucleotides are TGCGCCAGCAGCCAAGGGACTAGCGGGGGGGCCAGAGATACGCAGTATTTT.

The chain links TRBV7-9 to TRBJ1-2; tentatively, D is TRBD1 (5 bases). The CDR3 covers 14 residues. The germline CDR1 and CDR2 sequences are SEHNR and FQNEAQ (reference sequence). V dropped 3 bases and J dropped 4 bases, with 12 bases sitting between them. The CDR3 nucleotides are TGTGCCAGCAGCTTCGACGCGGGGACCTATGGCTACACCTTC. This codes for CASSFDAGTYGYTF.

The chain has TRBV7-2 and TRBJ2-1; 8 positions match TRBD2. The CDR3 contains 16 residues. CDR1 SGHTA and CDR2 FQGNSA come from the germline V gene. V lost 2 bases and J lost 10; bases outside the gene matches: 13. The CDR3 nucleotides read TGTGCCAGCAGCTTAAGGGGCCCGGGGGGGCCAGAAGAGCAGTTCTTC. Amino acids: CASSLRGPGGPEEQFF.

V and J are TRBV11-3 and TRBJ2-3, with a weak D call TRBD2 (5 bases). The V end was cut by 5 bases, the J end by 0 bases, with 9 bases between. The CDR3 covers 14 residues. Germline V gives CDR1 SGHNT, CDR2 YENEEA. In DNA form, the CDR3 reads TGTGCCAGCAGCCCCGGGGAAAGCACAGATACGCAGTATTTT. It translates to CASSPGESTDTQYF.

This CDR3 is CASSQAGTGVFYEQYF. The CDR3 coding sequence is TGTGCCAGCAGCCAAGCCGGGACAGGGGTTTTCTACGAGCAGTACTTC. This chain joins TRBV14 and TRBJ2-7, with 10 bases matching TRBD1. Germline CDR1 reads SGHDN; CDR2 reads FVKESK. CDR3 length equals 16 residues. V lost 1 base and J lost 3; bases outside the gene matches: 6.

This chain links TRBV6-1 with TRBJ1-5; 7 positions agree with TRBD1. Germline values: CDR1 MNHNS, CDR2 SASEGT. This CDR3 spans 15 amino acids. V lost 8 bases to trimming and J lost 0 bases; unmatched junction nucleotides: 7. The CDR3 here is CASDLSGGSNQPQHF. CDR3 DNA: TGTGCCAGCGATCTATCAGGGGGTAGCAATCAGCCCCAGCATTTT.